This passage covers 17 T cell receptor beta chains from one sample sequenced in a study of blood T cell repertoires in COVID-19. Profiled with immunoSEQ multiplex PCR; TCRdb holds only in-frame clones, not every one. Of about 270,000 clones detected, around nine tenths appear once; the ten largest clones hold 2% to 2.5%. Specimen: peripheral blood. Receptors were obtained from a man between 45 and 60 years old with acute or convalescent COVID-19.

The chain uses TRBV6-5 and TRBJ1-6; no definite D call. The germline V gene has CDR1 MNHEY and CDR2 SVGAGI. Trimming stripped 6 bases from V and 8 bases from J, with 11 bases between. This CDR3 contains 13 residues. The CDR3 DNA reads TGTGCCAGCAGCAACCTCTTAGATTCACCCCTCCACTTT. Its translation: CASSNLLDSPLHF.

The V call is TRBV3-1 (or the pseudogene TRBV3-2), the J call TRBJ1-2; TRBD1 is a possible D gene (5 bases). CDR1 and CDR2 (germline): LGHDT, YNNKEL (reference sequence). The CDR3 loop spans 16 amino acids. The V gene lost 5 bases and the J gene lost 4 bases, with 20 bases spanning the gap. In DNA, the CDR3 is TGTGCCAGCAGCGGGATAATTGCTGTCGGGGGCTATGGCTACACCTTC. This gives the protein CASSGIIAVGGYGYTF.

The chain couples TRBV19 to TRBJ1-2, with 9 bases aligning to TRBD1. The CDR3 covers 15 residues. In germline, CDR1 is LNHDA, CDR2 SQIVND (reference sequence). The trim removed 7 bases at V and 7 bases at J, leaving 13 bases unmatched. Written as DNA, the CDR3 is TGTGCCAGTAACTCCATGGTAGGGACAGGGAGTGGCTACACCTTC. It encodes CASNSMVGTGSGYTF.

This chain uses TRBV7-2 with TRBJ1-6, with D unresolved. V dropped 2 bases and J dropped 10 bases, with 12 bases sitting between them. Germline V CDR1 and CDR2: SGHTA, FQGNSA. There are 14 residues in the CDR3. As DNA, the CDR3 is TGTGCCAGCAGCTTAAACGGGGTCGCGTCACCCCTCCACTTT. Amino acid sequence: CASSLNGVASPLHF.

This clone is a singleton in its sample. V and J are TRBV10-1 and TRBJ2-7, with D uncertain. There are 14 residues in the CDR3. The germline V gene has CDR1 WNHNN and CDR2 SYGVQD (reference sequence). Trimming cost V 7 bases and J 2 bases, with 15 bases left between them. CDR3 DNA sequence: TGCGCCAGCACAGGCACAAAAGAAACCTACGAGCAGTACTTC. Translated, it gives CASTGTKETYEQYF.

The J gene is TRBJ2-7, the V gene TRBV5-5; 11 nucleotides match TRBD2. Germline-derived CDR1 and CDR2 are SGHKS and YYEKEE (reference sequence). V was pared by 0 bases and J by 2 bases, with 1 base of the junction left unmatched. CDR3 size: 15 residues. DNA for the CDR3: TGTGCCAGCAGCTTGGATAGCGGGGGGGCCTACGAGCAGTACTTC. Its protein product is CASSLDSGGAYEQYF.

The chain employs TRBV27 and TRBJ2-4; 7 bases line up with TRBD1. The CDR3 length is 14 residues. Germline V CDR1 and CDR2: MNHEY, SMNVEV (reference sequence). Losses at the gene ends were 0 bases for V and 6 bases for J; bases not matched to a gene: 2. CDR3 coding DNA: TGTGCCAGCAGTTTATCGACAGGGCTAAACATTCAGTACTTC. It encodes CASSLSTGLNIQYF.

The CDR3 DNA follows: TGCGCCAGCAGCGGGACACCCCCGGTCAATGAGCAGTTCTTC. It specifies CASSGTPPVNEQFF. J is TRBJ2-1 and V is TRBV5-1; D is possibly TRBD1 (6 bases). This CDR3 comprises 14 residues. Trimming took off 4 bases at V and 6 bases at J, with 14 bases between the two ends. Germline assignment: CDR1 SGHRS and CDR2 YFSETQ.

The chain combines TRBV18 with TRBJ2-3; TRBD2 matches at 7 bases. The J segment lost 0 bases and the V segment lost 1 base, leaving 4 bases of the junction unmatched. The germline gives CDR1 KGHSH, CDR2 LQKENI. CDR3 size: 16 residues. The CDR3 reads CASSPRSGASTDTQYF. DNA for the CDR3: TGTGCCAGCTCACCACGGAGCGGGGCTAGCACAGATACGCAGTATTTT.

This sequence joins TRBV30 and TRBJ1-4; the D gene is possibly TRBD1 (6 bases). Per germline, CDR1 GTSNPN and CDR2 SVGIG (reference sequence). With 4 bases removed from V and 5 bases from J, the gap between germline ends came to 11 bases. The CDR3 is 13 amino acids. CDR3 residues: CAWTGHPNEKLFF. Written as DNA, the CDR3 is TGTGCCTGGACGGGACATCCGAATGAAAAACTGTTTTTT.

This chain uses TRBV30 with TRBJ2-5; 9 nucleotides align to TRBD2. The CDR3 length is 14 residues. Germline V gene lookup returns CDR1 GTSNPN and CDR2 SVGIG (reference sequence). The trim removed 3 bases at V and 1 base at J, leaving 3 bases unmatched. CDR3 region: CAWRSSGVQETQYF. Written as DNA, the CDR3 is TGTGCCTGGAGGTCTAGCGGGGTCCAAGAGACCCAGTACTTC.

CDR3 sequence (DNA): TGTGCCAGCAGCTTAAACGACTCCTGCCCCCCCACTGAAGCTTTCTTT. It translates to CASSLNDSCPPTEAFF. The chain has TRBV11-3 and TRBJ1-1; no clear D gene. Germline CDR1 reads SGHNT; CDR2 reads YENEEA. This CDR3 is 16 amino acids long. Trimming stripped 2 bases from V and 4 bases from J, with 17 bases between.

This clone has a single count. This chain joins TRBV12-5 and TRBJ2-2, with D perhaps matching TRBD1 (6 bases). V lost 7 bases to trimming and J lost 4 bases, with 7 bases between them. The CDR3 sequence is 12 residues long. Germline V gene sequence: CDR1 LGHNT, CDR2 FRNRAP. As DNA, the CDR3 is TGTGCTAGTGCCAGGGGCACCGGGGAGCTGTTTTTT. It translates to CASARGTGELFF.

The chain uses TRBV18 and TRBJ2-1; a possible D gene is TRBD1 (5 bases). Per germline, CDR1 KGHSH and CDR2 LQKENI. The CDR3 covers 14 residues. The V end lost 3 bases, the J end lost 8 bases, and 14 bases lay between the germline ends. The CDR3 sequence is CASSPDHQGDEQFF. The CDR3 bases are TGTGCCAGCTCACCCGACCACCAAGGGGATGAGCAGTTCTTC.

The chain employs TRBV18 and TRBJ1-1; TRBD1 matches at 7 bases. This CDR3 comprises 15 residues. CDR1 is KGHSH and CDR2 is LQKENI in the germline V gene. With 4 bases clipped from V and 6 bases from J, the junction kept 11 bases outside the gene matches. CDR3 in amino acids: CASSLPAGGRAEAFF. The CDR3 bases are TGTGCCAGCTCACTTCCCGCAGGGGGACGCGCTGAAGCTTTCTTT.

This clone occurred once. V is TRBV3-1 (or the pseudogene TRBV3-2) and J is TRBJ1-1; D is undetermined. This CDR3 is 14 amino acids long. Looked up from germline, CDR1 is LGHDT and CDR2 is YNNKEL (reference sequence). With 1 base removed from V and 6 bases from J, the gap between germline ends came to 12 bases. The CDR3 bases are TGTGCCAGCAGCCAAGTCGGGATTTCTGCTGAAGCTTTCTTT. This translates into CASSQVGISAEAFF.

The chain joins TRBV29-1 to TRBJ1-2; D unclear. Trimming removed 7 bases from V and 5 bases from J, with 11 bases in between. Germline loops: CDR1 SQVTM, CDR2 ANQGSEA. The CDR3 is 11 amino acids. The CDR3 region has the DNA TGCAGCGCTATGACACCGTATGGCTACACCTTC. Protein: CSAMTPYGYTF.